The 12 T cell receptor beta chains below come from one sample, sequenced in a study of OX40 agonist ivuxolimab in advanced cancers. Here immunoSEQ multiplex PCR was the method, and the copy in TCRdb shows in-frame clones only, minus some. The sample has some 46,000 clones, 87% seen once. This specimen was CD4+ or CD8+ T cells sorted from blood, taken in a trial of the OX40 agonist ivuxolimab. These TCRs come from an adult with an advanced solid tumor such as melanoma, head and neck, liver or kidney cancer.

V and J are TRBV27 and TRBJ2-7; 7 nucleotides agree with TRBD1. J gave up 0 bases and V 1 base, and 3 bases lay outside the gene matches. The germline CDR1 and CDR2 sequences are MNHEY and SMNVEV (reference sequence). The CDR3 extends over 15 amino acids. CDR3 nucleotide sequence: TGTGCCAGCAGTTTATATGGGACAGACTCCTACGAGCAGTACTTC. It codes for CASSLYGTDSYEQYF.

J is TRBJ2-7 and V is TRBV19, with 7 bases lining up with TRBD2. CDR3 length: 15 residues. V lost 5 bases, J lost 2 bases, and 9 bases stayed unmatched. In germline, CDR1 is LNHDA, CDR2 SQIVND (reference sequence). CDR3 coding DNA: TGTGCCAGTAGTCGCCTCCAAGCGGGACCCTACGAGCAGTACTTC. Protein sequence: CASSRLQAGPYEQYF.

The CDR3 loop is CASSLIWDRAYEQYF. The DNA of the CDR3 is TGTGCCAGCAGCTTAATCTGGGACAGGGCCTACGAGCAGTACTTC. J is TRBJ2-7 and V is TRBV7-8; TRBD1 matches 9 bases. Germline loops: CDR1 SGHVS, CDR2 FQNEAQ. There are 15 residues in the CDR3. With V trimmed by 2 bases and J by 2 bases, 4 bases remained unmatched.

The chain links TRBV6-5 to TRBJ2-3; 8 positions match TRBD1. The CDR3 sequence is 15 residues long. Trimming at V came to 3 bases and at J to 5 bases, leaving 7 bases not matched to a gene. The V gene's germline CDR1 is MNHEY and CDR2 SVGAGI. CDR3 in amino acids: CASSYGQGSGDTQYF. The DNA of the CDR3 is TGTGCCAGCAGTTATGGACAGGGTTCGGGAGATACGCAGTATTTT.

V is TRBV28 and J is TRBJ2-1, with D unresolved. Between the trimmed V and J ends, which lost 5 bases and 2 bases, there was a span of 10 bases. Germline loops: CDR1 MDHEN, CDR2 SYDVKM. This CDR3 is built from 14 residues. The CDR3 reads CASSGRLTYNEQFF. CDR3 nucleotide sequence: TGTGCCAGCAGTGGCAGGCTCACCTACAATGAGCAGTTCTTC.

The rearrangement joins TRBV6-5 to TRBJ1-2; 7 nucleotides line up with TRBD1. CDR1 and CDR2 (germline): MNHEY, SVGAGI. Losses at the gene ends were 6 bases for V and 8 bases for J; bases not matched to a gene: 15. The CDR3 totals 15 residues. The CDR3 DNA is TGTGCCAGCAGACTAACCCGGACAGGCCCGCTGGGCTACACCTTC. It yields the protein CASRLTRTGPLGYTF.

V is TRBV27 and J is TRBJ1-5; D perhaps matches TRBD1 (5 bases). The germline V gene encodes CDR1 MNHEY and CDR2 SMNVEV (reference sequence). V was cut by 8 bases and J by 7 bases, with 18 bases left in between. The CDR3 runs 14 residues. The CDR3 nucleotides read TGTGCCAGCTCCTTGTCCGGGGGGGGGCAGCCCCAGCATTTT. This codes for CASSLSGGGQPQHF.

The chain has TRBV5-1 and TRBJ2-3; D might be TRBD1 (5 bases). V gave up 5 bases and J gave up 1 base, with 11 bases separating them. The CDR3 consists of 14 residues. Germline CDR1 SGHRS, CDR2 YFSETQ. The chain's CDR3 is CASRLQGGTDTQYF. CDR3 sequence (DNA): TGCGCCAGCAGGTTGCAGGGCGGCACAGATACGCAGTATTTT.

V and J are TRBV5-1 and TRBJ1-3; D unclear. Trimming shortened V by 4 bases and J by 0 bases, and 11 bases separated the two germline ends. Per the germline V gene, CDR1 is SGHRS and CDR2 is YFSETQ. This CDR3 has 15 amino acids. The CDR3 nucleotides read TGCGCCAGCAGCCCGACGACGGCCTCTGGAAACACCATATATTTT. Translating it yields CASSPTTASGNTIYF. Supplemented by reference TRBV5-1 and TRBJ1-3, the full variable domain reads KAGVTQTPRYLIKTRGQQVTLSCSPISGHRSVSWYQQTPGQGLQFLFEYFSETQRNKGNFPGRFSGRQFSNSRSEMNVSTLELGDSALYLCASSPTTASGNTIYFGEGSWLTVV.

The rearrangement links TRBV5-1 to TRBJ2-7; 8 bases are shared with TRBD2. Germline trimming cut 0 bases from V and 4 bases from J; bases unmatched to any gene: 6. CDR3 length: 15 residues. Germline CDR1 and CDR2: SGHRS and YFSETQ. For the CDR3, the DNA is TGCGCCAGCAGCTTGGATGCTAGCGGGTCGTACGAGCAGTACTTC. Residues: CASSLDASGSYEQYF.

The gene calls are TRBV18 and TRBJ1-4; D not certain. The germline V gene encodes CDR1 KGHSH and CDR2 LQKENI. With 4 bases removed from V and 4 bases from J, the gap between germline ends came to 7 bases. The CDR3 covers 13 residues. This chain's CDR3 is CASSRADNEKLFF. CDR3 bases: TGTGCCAGCTCACGCGCTGATAATGAAAAACTGTTTTTT.

CDR3 in amino acids: CASSLSGVTDTQYF. CDR3 DNA: TGTGCCAGCAGCTTATCGGGGGTCACAGATACGCAGTATTTT. The chain has TRBV7-9 and TRBJ2-3, with D maybe TRBD2 (6 bases). CDR3 size: 14 residues. Germline CDR1 reads SEHNR; CDR2 reads FQNEAQ (reference sequence). Between the trimmed V and J ends, which lost 2 bases and 2 bases, there was a span of 8 bases.